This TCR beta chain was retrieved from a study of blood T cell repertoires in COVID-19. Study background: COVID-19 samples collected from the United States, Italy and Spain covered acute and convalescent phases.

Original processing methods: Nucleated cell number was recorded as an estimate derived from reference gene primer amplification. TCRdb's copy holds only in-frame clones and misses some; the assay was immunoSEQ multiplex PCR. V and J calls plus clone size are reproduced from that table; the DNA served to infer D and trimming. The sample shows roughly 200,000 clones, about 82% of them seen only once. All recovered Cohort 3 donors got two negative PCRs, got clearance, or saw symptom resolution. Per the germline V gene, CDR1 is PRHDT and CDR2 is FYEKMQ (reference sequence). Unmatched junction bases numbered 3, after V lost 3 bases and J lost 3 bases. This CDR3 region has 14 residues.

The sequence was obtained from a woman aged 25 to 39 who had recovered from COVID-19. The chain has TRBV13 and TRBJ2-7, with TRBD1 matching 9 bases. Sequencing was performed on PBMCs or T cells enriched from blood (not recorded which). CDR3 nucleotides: TGTGCCAGCAGCTTGGGACAGGGCGGCTACGAGCAGTACTTC. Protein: CASSLGQGGYEQYF.